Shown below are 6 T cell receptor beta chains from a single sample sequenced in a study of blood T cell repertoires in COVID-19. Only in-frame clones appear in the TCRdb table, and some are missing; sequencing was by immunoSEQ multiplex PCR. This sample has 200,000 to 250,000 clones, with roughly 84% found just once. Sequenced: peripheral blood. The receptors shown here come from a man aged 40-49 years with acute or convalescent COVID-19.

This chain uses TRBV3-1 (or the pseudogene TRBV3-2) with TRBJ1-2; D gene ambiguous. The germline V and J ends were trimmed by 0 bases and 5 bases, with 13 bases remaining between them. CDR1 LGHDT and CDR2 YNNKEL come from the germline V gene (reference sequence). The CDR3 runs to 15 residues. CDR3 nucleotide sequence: TGTGCCAGCAGCCAAGATGAGGGAAGGGTATATGGCTACACCTTC. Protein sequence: CASSQDEGRVYGYTF.

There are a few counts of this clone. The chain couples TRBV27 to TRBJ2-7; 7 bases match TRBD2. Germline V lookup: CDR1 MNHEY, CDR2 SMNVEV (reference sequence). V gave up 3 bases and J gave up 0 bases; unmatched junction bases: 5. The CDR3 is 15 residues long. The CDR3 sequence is CASSLGRGSSYEQYF. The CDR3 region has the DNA TGTGCCAGCAGTTTGGGGCGGGGGAGCTCCTACGAGCAGTACTTC.

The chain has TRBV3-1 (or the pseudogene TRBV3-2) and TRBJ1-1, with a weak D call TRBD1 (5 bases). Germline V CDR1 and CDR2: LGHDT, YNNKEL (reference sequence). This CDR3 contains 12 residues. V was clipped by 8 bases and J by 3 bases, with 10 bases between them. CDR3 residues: CASSGGYTEAFF. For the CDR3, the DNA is TGTGCCAGCTCCGGGGGGTACACTGAAGCTTTCTTT.

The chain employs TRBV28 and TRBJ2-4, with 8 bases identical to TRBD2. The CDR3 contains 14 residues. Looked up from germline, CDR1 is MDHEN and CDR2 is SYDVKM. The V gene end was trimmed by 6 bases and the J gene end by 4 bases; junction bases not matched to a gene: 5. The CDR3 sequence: CASSLSGEKNIQYF. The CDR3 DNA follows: TGTGCCAGCAGCCTTAGCGGGGAAAAAAACATTCAGTACTTC.

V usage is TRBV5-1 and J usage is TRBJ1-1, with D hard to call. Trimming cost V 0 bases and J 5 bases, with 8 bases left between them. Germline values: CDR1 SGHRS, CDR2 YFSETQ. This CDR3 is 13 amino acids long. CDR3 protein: CASSLGGGTEAFF. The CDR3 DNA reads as TGCGCCAGCAGCTTGGGGGGAGGGACTGAAGCTTTCTTT. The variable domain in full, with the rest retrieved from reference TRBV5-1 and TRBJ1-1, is KAGVTQTPRYLIKTRGQQVTLSCSPISGHRSVSWYQQTPGQGLQFLFEYFSETQRNKGNFPGRFSGRQFSNSRSEMNVSTLELGDSALYLCASSLGGGTEAFFGQGTRLTVV.

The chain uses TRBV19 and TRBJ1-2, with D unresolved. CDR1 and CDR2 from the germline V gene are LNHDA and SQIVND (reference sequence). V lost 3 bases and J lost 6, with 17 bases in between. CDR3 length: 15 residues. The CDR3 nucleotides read TGTGCCAGTAGTATGTACGGCGGGAAGGAGGATGGCTACACCTTC. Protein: CASSMYGGKEDGYTF.